This TCR beta chain was captured in a study of identical twins. Unique molecular identifiers were present on the cDNA, and a universal primer site came from template switching. MiXCR was run by TCRdb on the 5' RACE reads, yielding one entry per CDR3 protein. The sample holds some 760,000 distinct CDR3 sequences, about 20% seen once. V lost 10 bases to trimming and J lost 9 bases; unmatched junction nucleotides: 17. The CDR3 loop spans 15 amino acids. Germline loops: CDR1 ENHRY, CDR2 SYGVKD. Study-level results: Among monozygotic twins, out-of-frame TCR alpha sharing exceeded what models predicted. Insertions ran lower in abundant cord blood beta clonotypes, though not in memory repertoires. Beta out-of-frame sequences showed weaker excess twin sharing.

With respect to this clonotype: Antigen unknown.

These same records also appear under a second study, on T cells expressing NK-cell markers.

The TCR sequence derives from a woman under 30 in good health. The chain is built from TRBV10-3 and TRBJ2-1; the match to TRBD2 covers 8 bases. Material: PBMCs. The CDR3, as DNA: TGTGCCACGGAAGTAGGAGCGGGAGCAGAAATTGAGCAGTTCTTC. This codes for CATEVGAGAEIEQFF.